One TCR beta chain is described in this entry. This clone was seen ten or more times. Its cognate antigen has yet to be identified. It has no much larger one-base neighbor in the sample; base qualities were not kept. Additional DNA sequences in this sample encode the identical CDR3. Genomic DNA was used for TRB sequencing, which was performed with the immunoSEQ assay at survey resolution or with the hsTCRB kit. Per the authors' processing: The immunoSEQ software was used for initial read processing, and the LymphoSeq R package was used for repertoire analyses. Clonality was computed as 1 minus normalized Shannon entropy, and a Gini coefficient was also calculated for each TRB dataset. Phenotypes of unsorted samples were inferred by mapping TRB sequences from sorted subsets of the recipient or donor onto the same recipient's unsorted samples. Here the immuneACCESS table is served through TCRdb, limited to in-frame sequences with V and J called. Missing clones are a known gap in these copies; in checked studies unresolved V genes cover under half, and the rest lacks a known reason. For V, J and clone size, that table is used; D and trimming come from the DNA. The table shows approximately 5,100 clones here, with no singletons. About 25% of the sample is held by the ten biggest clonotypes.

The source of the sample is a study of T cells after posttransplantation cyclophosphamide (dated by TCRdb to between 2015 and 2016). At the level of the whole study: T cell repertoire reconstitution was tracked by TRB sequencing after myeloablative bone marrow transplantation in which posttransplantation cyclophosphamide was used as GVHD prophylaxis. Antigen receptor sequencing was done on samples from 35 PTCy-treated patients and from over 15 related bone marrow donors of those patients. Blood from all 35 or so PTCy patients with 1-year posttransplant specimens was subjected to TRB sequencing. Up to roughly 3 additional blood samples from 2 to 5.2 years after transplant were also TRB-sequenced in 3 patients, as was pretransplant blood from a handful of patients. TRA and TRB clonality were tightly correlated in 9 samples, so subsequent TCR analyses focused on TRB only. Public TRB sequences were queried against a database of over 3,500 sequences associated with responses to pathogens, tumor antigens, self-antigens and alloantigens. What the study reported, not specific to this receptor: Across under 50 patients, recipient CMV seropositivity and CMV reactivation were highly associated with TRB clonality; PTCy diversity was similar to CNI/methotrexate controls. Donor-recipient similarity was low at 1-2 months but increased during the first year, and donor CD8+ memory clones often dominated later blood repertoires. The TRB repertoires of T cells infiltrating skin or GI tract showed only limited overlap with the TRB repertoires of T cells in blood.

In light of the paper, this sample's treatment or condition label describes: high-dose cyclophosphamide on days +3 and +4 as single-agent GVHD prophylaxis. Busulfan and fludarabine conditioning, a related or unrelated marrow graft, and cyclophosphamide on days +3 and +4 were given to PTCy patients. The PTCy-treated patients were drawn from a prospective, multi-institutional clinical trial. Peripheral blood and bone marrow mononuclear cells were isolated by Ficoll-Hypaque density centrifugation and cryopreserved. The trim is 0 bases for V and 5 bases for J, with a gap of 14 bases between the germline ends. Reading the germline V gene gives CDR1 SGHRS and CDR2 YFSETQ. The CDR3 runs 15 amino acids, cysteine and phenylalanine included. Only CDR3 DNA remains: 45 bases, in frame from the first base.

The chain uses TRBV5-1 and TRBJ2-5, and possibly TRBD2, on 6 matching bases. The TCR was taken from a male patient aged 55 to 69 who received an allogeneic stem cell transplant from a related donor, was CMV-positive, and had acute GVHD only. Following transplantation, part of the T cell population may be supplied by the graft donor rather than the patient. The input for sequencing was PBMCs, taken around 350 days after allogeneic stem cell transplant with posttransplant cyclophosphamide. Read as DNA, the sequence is TGCGCCAGCAGCTTGGTATCGGGAGAGGGGGAGACCCAGTACTTC. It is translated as CASSLVSGEGETQYF.